This T cell receptor (beta chain) was sequenced in a study of blood T cell repertoires in COVID-19. The wider study: Italy, Spain and the United States were the sources of the convalescent and acute COVID-19 samples. PBMCs, B-cell-depleted T cells, or T cells were the source of the cDNA or gDNA that made up the material.

Germline loops: CDR1 KGHDR, CDR2 SFDVKD. Unmatched junction bases numbered 13, after V lost 2 bases and J lost 4 bases. The CDR3 has 18 residues. Source study methods: From reference gene primer amplification, estimates of nucleated cell counts were derived. Profiling relied on immunoSEQ multiplex PCR, and the TCRdb table lists in-frame clones only, not all of them. V and J calls and clone size are copied from that table; D and trimming were computed from the DNA. This sample carries roughly 230,000 clones, around 84% of them seen once, and the ten largest clones take about 10%. This clone was picked up one time. Seattle patients were enrolled during active infection and followed longitudinally.

Sequences were obtained from peripheral blood. V usage is TRBV24-1 and J usage is TRBJ2-1, with TRBD1 matching 7 bases. This sequence was found in an elderly woman with COVID-19, enrolled during active disease. The CDR3 region is CATSDSGTALGEYNEQFF. The CDR3 region has the DNA TGTGCCACCAGTGATTCCGGGACAGCTCTGGGGGAGTACAATGAGCAGTTCTTC.